This T cell receptor beta chain came from a study of OX40 agonist ivuxolimab in advanced cancers. Whole-study context: Of mixed ages from about 23 to 79 and averaging 60 years, the group was 65% to 85% male.

Clones were sequenced by immunoSEQ multiplex PCR, and TCRdb holds only the in-frame ones, with some missing. Of 69,000 or so clones in the sample, 80% to 90% are singletons; the top ten hold roughly 6%. With respect to this clone: This may come from a read error, since a much larger clone is one base off.

Germline V gene sequence: CDR1 SGHDT, CDR2 YYEEEE. This CDR3 has 12 amino acids. V was clipped by 0 bases and J by 6 bases, with 6 bases between them. This chain links TRBV5-6 with TRBJ1-1; D is possibly TRBD1 (5 bases). This sample comprised CD4+ or CD8+ T cells sorted from blood, obtained in a trial of the OX40 agonist ivuxolimab. The clonotype comes from an adult with an advanced solid tumor such as melanoma, head and neck, liver or kidney cancer. CDR3 protein: CASSLGGPEAFF. CDR3 in DNA: TGTGCCAGCAGCTTGGGGGGACCTGAAGCTTTCTTT.